The next 18 T cell receptor beta chains were all read from a single sample in a study of a mutant IDH1 vaccine in newly diagnosed glioma. This table comes from immunoSEQ multiplex PCR, and its TCRdb copy is limited to in-frame clones, with some not included. The data show tens of thousands of clones, 60% to 85% seen once. This sample's time point: baseline, week 1 (first vaccination visit). The treatment: pre-vaccination baseline after standard-of-care therapy. The sample was PBMCs, taken from a glioma patient treated with radiotherapy, temozolomide or both. Source of these receptors: a woman aged 40-49 years with glioma.

This clone was counted once. This sequence joins TRBV6-4 and TRBJ2-6; possibly TRBD1 for D (6 bases). The CDR3 is 14 amino acids. Germline V gene data show CDR1 as MRHNA and CDR2 as SNTAGT. V shed 4 bases and J shed 3 bases, with 7 bases lying between them. The CDR3 coding sequence is TGTGCCAGCAGTGGGGGGCGTGGGGCCAACGTCCTGACTTTC. Protein sequence: CASSGGRGANVLTF.

The table lists this clone with a count of one. The chain couples TRBV25-1 to TRBJ2-1, with 8 bases lining up with TRBD1. V lost 1 base, J lost 9 bases, and 14 bases stayed unmatched. This CDR3 is 17 amino acids long. The germline gives CDR1 MGHDK, CDR2 SYGVNS. This CDR3 reads CASSESQTGVLGVEQFF. The CDR3 nucleotides read TGTGCCAGCAGTGAATCCCAGACAGGGGTCCTCGGTGTTGAGCAGTTCTTC.

This clone was seen only once. The V and J genes are TRBV6-5 and TRBJ2-2; D is unclear. Germline V gene sequence: CDR1 MNHEY, CDR2 SVGAGI. This CDR3 has 12 amino acids. Deletions cut 0 bases from V and 8 bases from J, with 4 bases between. CDR3 residues: CASSYSGGELFF. CDR3 nucleotide sequence: TGTGCCAGCAGTTACTCCGGGGGGGAGCTGTTTTTT.

The chain couples TRBV4-3 to TRBJ1-1, with 7 bases that match TRBD1. The CDR3 consists of 14 residues. The J segment lost 6 bases and the V segment lost 4 bases, leaving 8 bases of the junction unmatched. Per the germline V gene, CDR1 is LGHNA and CDR2 is YSLEER. DNA for the CDR3: TGCGCCAGCAGCCGAGCCGGGACAGCTGCTGAAGCTTTCTTT. This sequence encodes CASSRAGTAAEAFF.

The V call is TRBV6-5, the J call TRBJ1-1, with D perhaps TRBD1 (5 bases). V shed 2 bases and J shed 4 bases, with 11 bases lying between them. CDR1 and CDR2 from the germline V gene are MNHEY and SVGAGI. The CDR3 extends over 14 amino acids. CDR3 region: CASSYEEGPTEAFF. The CDR3 DNA sequence: TGTGCCAGCAGTTACGAAGAGGGACCCACTGAAGCTTTCTTT.

This clone was picked up one time. The gene calls are TRBV27 and TRBJ1-4, with D possibly matching TRBD1 (5 bases). The CDR3 has 15 residues. Per germline, CDR1 MNHEY and CDR2 SMNVEV (reference sequence). The V and J ends lost 5 bases and 5 bases respectively, with 15 bases between them. CDR3 protein: CASSPARQSNEKLFF. Here the CDR3 DNA reads TGTGCCAGCAGTCCCGCCCGACAGTCGAATGAAAAACTGTTTTTT.

The chain has TRBV5-6 and TRBJ1-4; TRBD1 matches at 9 bases. The CDR3 has 15 amino acids. With V trimmed by 4 bases and J by 6 bases, 7 bases remained unmatched. Germline assignment: CDR1 SGHDT and CDR2 YYEEEE. The CDR3 protein is CASSGGQGLDEKLFF. Written as DNA, the CDR3 is TGTGCCAGCAGCGGGGGACAGGGTCTGGATGAAAAACTGTTTTTT.

The chain joins TRBV2 to TRBJ2-5, with a tentative D call TRBD1 (5 bases). V lost 8 bases to trimming and J lost 0 bases, with 13 bases between them. Germline-derived CDR1 and CDR2 are SNHLY and FYNNEI. This CDR3 has 14 residues. In nucleotides, the CDR3 is TGTGCCAGCCTCAAGCGCAGGGACCAAGAGACCCAGTACTTC. Protein product: CASLKRRDQETQYF.

The rearrangement links TRBV23-1 to TRBJ1-1; tentative D call: TRBD1 (5 bases). TRBV23-1 is annotated as an ORF whose role is uncertain. The CDR3 has 14 amino acids. V was trimmed by 0 bases and J by 10 bases, leaving 15 bases between them. The DNA for the CDR3 is TGCGCCAGCAGTCAATCAAGGAGAGGGGACGGAGCTTTCTTT. Amino acid sequence: CASSQSRRGDGAFF.

This clone was detected only once. The chain couples TRBV19 to TRBJ1-6; a weak D match, TRBD1 (6 bases). Trimming removed 6 bases from V and 10 bases from J, with 10 bases in between. Germline assignment: CDR1 LNHDA and CDR2 SQIVND (reference sequence). This CDR3 contains 12 residues. Written as DNA, the CDR3 is TGTGCCAGTAGAGGGGGGCAATCACCCCTCCACTTT. Its translation: CASRGGQSPLHF.

The chain combines TRBV2 with TRBJ1-2, with 7 bases matching TRBD1. Germline values: CDR1 SNHLY, CDR2 FYNNEI. The CDR3 sequence is 14 residues long. V lost 8 bases to trimming and J lost 8 bases; unmatched junction nucleotides: 14. In nucleotides, the CDR3 is TGTGCCAGCTGGTCTTCGGTAGGGGGCGGAGGCTACACCTTC. As protein: CASWSSVGGGGYTF.

This clone was observed a single time. This CDR3 is CASSPETGKSSYGYTF. In nucleotides, the CDR3 is TGTGCCAGCAGCCCGGAGACAGGGAAAAGTAGCTATGGCTACACCTTC. The chain joins TRBV7-2 to TRBJ1-2; 7 bases match TRBD1. CDR1 and CDR2 from the germline V gene are SGHTA and FQGNSA. This CDR3 is built from 16 residues. The junction had 13 bases not matched to a gene; V was cut back by 5 bases and J by 4 bases.

The rearrangement uses TRBV27 and TRBJ2-3; the match to TRBD2 covers 8 bases. With V trimmed by 8 bases and J by 1 base, 8 bases remained unmatched. The germline V gene encodes CDR1 MNHEY and CDR2 SMNVEV (reference sequence). The CDR3 spans 15 residues. CDR3 in DNA: TGTGCCAGCTGCAGACTAGCGATATGCACAGATACGCAGTATTTT. It is translated as CASCRLAICTDTQYF.

V usage is TRBV30 and J usage is TRBJ1-5; D is undetermined. The CDR3 has 14 amino acids. The germline V gene has CDR1 GTSNPN and CDR2 SVGIG (reference sequence). Trimming took 1 base from V and 6 from J, leaving 13 bases between them. CDR3 in amino acids: CAWSGGTSSQPQHF. CDR3 coding DNA: TGTGCCTGGAGTGGTGGCACCTCGAGTCAGCCCCAGCATTTT.

J is TRBJ2-3 and V is TRBV2; 10 bases agree with TRBD1. This CDR3 has 13 residues. CDR1 and CDR2 from the germline V gene are SNHLY and FYNNEI. The trim removed 11 bases at V and 8 bases at J, leaving 10 bases unmatched. The CDR3 DNA is TGTGCCGTACCCGGGACAGGGGTTGGTACGCAGTATTTT. This codes for CAVPGTGVGTQYF.

This sequence joins TRBV29-1 and TRBJ1-1, with D perhaps TRBD1 (5 bases). V lost 7 bases and J 1 base, leaving 13 bases between the germline ends. Per germline, CDR1 SQVTM and CDR2 ANQGSEA. The CDR3 has 13 amino acids. The CDR3, as DNA: TGCAGCGACTCAGACAGTGGGAACACTGAAGCTTTCTTT. Residues: CSDSDSGNTEAFF.

The gene calls are TRBV4-1 and TRBJ1-4, with D unresolved. Germline lookup yields CDR1 MGHRA and CDR2 YSYEKL. V lost 1 base and J lost 6, with 15 bases in between. This CDR3 contains 16 residues. This chain's CDR3 is CASSQVSTAFDEKLFF. CDR3 DNA sequence: TGCGCCAGCAGCCAAGTATCGACGGCGTTTGATGAAAAACTGTTTTTT.

The genes are TRBV5-6 and TRBJ2-3; the match to TRBD1 covers 8 bases. V dropped 2 bases and J dropped 7; count of bases not matched to a gene: 12. Per germline, CDR1 SGHDT and CDR2 YYEEEE. The CDR3 sequence is 16 residues long. This CDR3 reads CASSFVSGQGGNTQYF. The CDR3 bases are TGTGCCAGCAGCTTTGTCTCTGGACAGGGAGGAAATACGCAGTATTTT.